This TCR beta chain was identified during a study of early T cells in non-severe SARS-CoV-2 infection. Study results and limitations: VDJdb matches were skewed toward anti-spike CD8 T cell responses.

This clonotype was seen many times. Its matching antigen is unknown. cDNA molecules, individually, were tagged with unique molecular identifiers. TCRdb processed the 5' RACE reads anew with MiXCR; each CDR3 protein has one entry. In the table there are approximately 30,000 distinct CDR3 sequences, about 4.6% of which are singletons. V lost 0 bases and J 3 bases, leaving 18 bases between the germline ends. The V gene's germline CDR1 is DFQATT and CDR2 SNEGSKA (reference sequence). The CDR3 extends over 16 amino acids. The V and J genes are TRBV20-1 and TRBJ2-7, with TRBD1 as a possible D gene (6 bases). The sequenced material came from whole blood. The sequence was obtained from an adult who was a healthcare worker with PCR-confirmed SARS-CoV-2 infection or an uninfected control (not recorded which). The CDR3 coding sequence is TGCAGTGCTAGAGATCTATTTGGACAGAAAAACTACGAGCAGTACTTC. Its protein is CSARDLFGQKNYEQYF.